This T cell receptor (beta chain) was sequenced during a study of post-analysis software for immune sequencing data. Study-wide background: Disease trajectories encompassed relapsing-remitting, secondary progressive and progressive-relapsing multiple sclerosis. Study findings and constraints: Comparison with controls showed significantly lower normalized Chao1 diversity in multiple sclerosis patients. Same-batch preparations were strongly co-clustered by F measure. In patients, about five TRBV segments were more frequent than in controls, with TRBV5-6, TRBV5-1 and TRBV20-1 among them.

Germline V CDR1 and CDR2: SQVTM, ANQGSEA. The ends lost 3 bases at V and 6 bases at J; junction bases unmatched: 14. The CDR3 has 16 amino acids. About this clonotype itself: Antigen unknown.

The TCR beta cDNA libraries contained unique molecular identifiers. About 500,000 cDNA molecules were obtained per 1 to 10 million input T cells. TCRdb passed the PCR reads through MiXCR, listing each CDR3 protein once. The repertoire holds about 760,000 distinct CDR3 sequences, with roughly 27% as singletons. The rearrangement joins TRBV29-1 to TRBJ2-3, with 8 bases lining up with TRBD2. The sequencing input was blood. The TCR was taken from a girl aged 5-17 years with multiple sclerosis. CDR3 coding DNA: TGCAGCGTTGAGGGCCCTCAAGCGGGAGCCCCGGATACGCAGTATTTT. It encodes CSVEGPQAGAPDTQYF.